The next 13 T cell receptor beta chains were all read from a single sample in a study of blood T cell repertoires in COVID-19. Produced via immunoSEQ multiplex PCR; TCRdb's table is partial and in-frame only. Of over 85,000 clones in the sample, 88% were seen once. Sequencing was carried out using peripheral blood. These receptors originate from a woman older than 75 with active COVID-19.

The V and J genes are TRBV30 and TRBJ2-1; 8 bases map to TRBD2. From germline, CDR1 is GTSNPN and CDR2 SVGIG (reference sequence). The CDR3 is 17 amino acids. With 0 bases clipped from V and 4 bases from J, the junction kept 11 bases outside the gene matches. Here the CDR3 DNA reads TGTGCCTGGAGTGTCAGGACGTGGCGGGAGGATTACAATGAGCAGTTCTTC. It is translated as CAWSVRTWREDYNEQFF.

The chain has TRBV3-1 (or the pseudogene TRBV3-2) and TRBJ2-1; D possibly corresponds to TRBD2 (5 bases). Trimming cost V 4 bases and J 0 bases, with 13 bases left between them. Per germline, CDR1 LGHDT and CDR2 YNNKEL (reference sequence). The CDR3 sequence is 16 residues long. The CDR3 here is CASSPPGRRSYNEQFF. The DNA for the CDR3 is TGTGCCAGCAGCCCTCCGGGGAGACGCTCCTACAATGAGCAGTTCTTC.

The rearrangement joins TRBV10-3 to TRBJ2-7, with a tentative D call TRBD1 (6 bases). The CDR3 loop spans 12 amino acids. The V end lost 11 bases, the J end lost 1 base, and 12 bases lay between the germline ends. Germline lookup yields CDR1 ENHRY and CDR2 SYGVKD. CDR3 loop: CAASRGSYEQYF. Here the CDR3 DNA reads TGTGCCGCTAGCAGGGGTTCCTACGAGCAGTACTTC.

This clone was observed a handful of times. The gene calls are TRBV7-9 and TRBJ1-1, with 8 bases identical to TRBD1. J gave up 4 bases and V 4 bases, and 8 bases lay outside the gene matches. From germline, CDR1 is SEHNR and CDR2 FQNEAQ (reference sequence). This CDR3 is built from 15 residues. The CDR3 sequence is CASSSARTGLTEAFF. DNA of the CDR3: TGTGCCAGCAGCTCCGCAAGGACAGGGCTCACTGAAGCTTTCTTT. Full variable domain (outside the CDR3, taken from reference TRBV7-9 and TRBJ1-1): DTGVSQNPRHKITKRGQNVTFRCDPISEHNRLYWYRQTLGQGPEFLTYFQNEAQLEKSRLLSDRFSAERPKGSFSTLEIQRTEQGDSAMYLCASSSARTGLTEAFFGQGTRLTVV.

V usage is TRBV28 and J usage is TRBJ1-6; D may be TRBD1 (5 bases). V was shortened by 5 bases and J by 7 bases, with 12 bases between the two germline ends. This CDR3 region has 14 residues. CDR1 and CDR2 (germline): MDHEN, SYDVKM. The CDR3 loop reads CASSIPRANSPLHF. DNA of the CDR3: TGTGCCAGCAGTATCCCCAGGGCCAATTCACCCCTCCACTTT.

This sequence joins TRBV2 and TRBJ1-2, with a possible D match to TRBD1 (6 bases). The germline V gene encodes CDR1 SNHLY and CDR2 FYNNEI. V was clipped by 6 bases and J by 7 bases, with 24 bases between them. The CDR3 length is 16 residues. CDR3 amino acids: CASSILRGGKGSGYTF. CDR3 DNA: TGTGCCAGCAGCATCCTAAGGGGGGGTAAGGGCTCTGGCTACACCTTC.

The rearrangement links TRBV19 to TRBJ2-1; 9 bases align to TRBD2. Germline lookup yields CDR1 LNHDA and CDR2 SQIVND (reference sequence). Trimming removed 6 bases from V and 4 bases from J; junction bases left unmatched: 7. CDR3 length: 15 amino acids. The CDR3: CASSLGLAEYNEQFF. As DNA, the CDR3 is TGTGCCAGTAGCCTGGGACTAGCCGAATACAATGAGCAGTTCTTC.

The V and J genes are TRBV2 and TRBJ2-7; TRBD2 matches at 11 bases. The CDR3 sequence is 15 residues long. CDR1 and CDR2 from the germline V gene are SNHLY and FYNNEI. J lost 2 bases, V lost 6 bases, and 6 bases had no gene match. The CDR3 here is CASSPRTSGPYEQYF. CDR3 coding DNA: TGTGCCAGCAGCCCTCGGACTAGCGGGCCCTACGAGCAGTACTTC.

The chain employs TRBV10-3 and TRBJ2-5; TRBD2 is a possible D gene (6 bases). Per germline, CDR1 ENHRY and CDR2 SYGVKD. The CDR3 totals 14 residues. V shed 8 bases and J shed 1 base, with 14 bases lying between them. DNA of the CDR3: TGTGCCATCGGTAGCGGAGGGCTCCAAGAGACCCAGTACTTC. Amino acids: CAIGSGGLQETQYF.

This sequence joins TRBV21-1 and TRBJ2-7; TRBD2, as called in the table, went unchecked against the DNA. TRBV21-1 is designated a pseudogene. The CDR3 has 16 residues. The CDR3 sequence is CASSKARAGGWYEQYF. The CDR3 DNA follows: TGTGCCAGCAGCAAAGCTCGAGCGGGAGGGTGGTACGAGCAGTACTTC.

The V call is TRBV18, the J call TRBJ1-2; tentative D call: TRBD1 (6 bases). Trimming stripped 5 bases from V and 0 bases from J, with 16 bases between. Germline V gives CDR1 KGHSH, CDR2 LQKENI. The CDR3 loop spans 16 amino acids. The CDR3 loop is CASSNGQFRTNYGYTF. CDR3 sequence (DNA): TGTGCCAGCTCAAATGGACAGTTCAGGACTAACTATGGCTACACCTTC.

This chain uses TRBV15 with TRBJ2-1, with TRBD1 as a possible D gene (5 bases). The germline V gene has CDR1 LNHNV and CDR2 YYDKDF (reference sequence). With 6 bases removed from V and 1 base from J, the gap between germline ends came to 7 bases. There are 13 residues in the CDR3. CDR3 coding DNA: TGTGCCACCAGAGACAGATCCTACAATGAGCAGTTCTTC. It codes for CATRDRSYNEQFF.

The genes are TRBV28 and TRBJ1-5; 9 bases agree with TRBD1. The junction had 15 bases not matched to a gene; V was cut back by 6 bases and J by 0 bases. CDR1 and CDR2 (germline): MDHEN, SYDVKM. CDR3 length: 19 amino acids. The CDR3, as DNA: TGTGCCAGCAGAGGCATTCCGGGACAGGGAGTAATTAGCAATCAGCCCCAGCATTTT. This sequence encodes CASRGIPGQGVISNQPQHF.